This T cell receptor beta chain was captured by sequencing in a study of T cells in Graves' hyperthyroidism and ophthalmopathy. Whole-study results and caveats: Median prediction lead before ophthalmopathy onset was 6.5 months with the model.

This clonotype was observed at least ten times. What it binds is unknown. Amplification of TCR beta CDR3 regions used RNA as the template. The HTBI primer set drove a first-round RT-PCR of the TCR CDR3. TCRdb reprocessed the multiplex PCR reads with MiXCR, giving one entry per CDR3 protein. Of over 300,000 distinct CDR3 sequences in the sample, approximately 15% were seen once. These patients, aged 18 to 65, had recently diagnosed hyperthyroidism lasting under 2 months. Exclusion of patients followed from uncontrolled infection, other autoimmune disease, pregnancy or lactation. Diagnosis relied on clinical symptoms, serum thyroxine and TRAb, thyroid ultrasound and orbital computed tomography. This CDR3 region has 13 residues. In germline, CDR1 is LNHDA, CDR2 SQIVND (reference sequence). The V end lost 4 bases, the J end lost 3 bases, and 9 bases lay between the germline ends.

The TCR was taken from a woman aged 55 to 70 with Graves' hyperthyroidism. This chain links TRBV19 with TRBJ1-1; D unclear. The sample taken for sequencing was blood. DNA for the CDR3: TGTGCCAGTAGTAGAGGGCAGTACACTGAAGCTTTCTTT. Translated, it gives CASSRGQYTEAFF.